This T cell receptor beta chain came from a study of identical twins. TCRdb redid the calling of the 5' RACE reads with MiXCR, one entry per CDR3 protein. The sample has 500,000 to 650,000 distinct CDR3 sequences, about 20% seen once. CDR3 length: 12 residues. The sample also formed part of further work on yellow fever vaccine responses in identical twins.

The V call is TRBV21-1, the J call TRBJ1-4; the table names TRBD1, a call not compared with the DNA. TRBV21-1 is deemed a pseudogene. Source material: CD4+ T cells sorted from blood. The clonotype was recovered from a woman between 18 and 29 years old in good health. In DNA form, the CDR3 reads TGTGCCAGCACGGGGGGTGAGGAAAAACTGTTTTTT. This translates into CASTGGEEKLFF.